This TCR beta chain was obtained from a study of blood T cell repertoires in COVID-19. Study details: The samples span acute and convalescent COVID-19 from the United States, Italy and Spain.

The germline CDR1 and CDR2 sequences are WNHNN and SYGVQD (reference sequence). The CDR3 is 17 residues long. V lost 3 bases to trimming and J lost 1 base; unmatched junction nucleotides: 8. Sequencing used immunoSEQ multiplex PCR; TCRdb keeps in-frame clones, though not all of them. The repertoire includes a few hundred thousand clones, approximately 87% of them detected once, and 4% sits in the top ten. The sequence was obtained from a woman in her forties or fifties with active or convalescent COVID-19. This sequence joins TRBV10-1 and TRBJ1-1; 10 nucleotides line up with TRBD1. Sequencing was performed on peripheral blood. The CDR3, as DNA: TGCGCCAGCAGTGATGACCGGGACAGGGGCCAGAACACTGAAGCTTTCTTT. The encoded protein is CASSDDRDRGQNTEAFF.